The T cell receptor (beta chain) under discussion was sequenced for a study of blood T cell repertoires in COVID-19. Across the whole study: The United States, Italy and Spain were the sources of the acute and convalescent COVID-19 samples. Sample material is recorded as cDNA or gDNA derived from T cells, B-cell-depleted T cells, or PBMCs.

In the authors' methods: Nucleated cell number was recorded as an estimate derived from reference gene primer amplification. Using immunoSEQ multiplex PCR, the repertoire was profiled, and TCRdb retains in-frame clones only, with some absent. V and J calls and clone size are those listed in that table; D and trimming were worked out from the DNA. The sample has approximately 69,000 clones; roughly 80% are singletons. V dropped 2 bases and J dropped 3; count of bases not matched to a gene: 8. Germline V CDR1 and CDR2: SGHDT, YYEEEE. This CDR3 spans 15 amino acids. The V gene is TRBV5-6, the J gene TRBJ2-7, with 7 bases matching TRBD1. The TCR sequence derives from a woman between 70 and 85 years old with acute or convalescent COVID-19. Sequencing was carried out using peripheral blood. CDR3 region: CASSFGTANHYEQYF. CDR3 coding DNA: TGTGCCAGCAGCTTTGGGACAGCCAACCACTACGAGCAGTACTTC.